The TCR beta chain under discussion was sequenced for a study of T cell responses to AZD1222 COVID-19 vaccine. Regarding the study as a whole: There were mostly white British donors and more females than males, and clonal diversity was possibly underestimated. Among vaccine-associated CD4 TCRs, coverage spanned spike, with dominance at 160-218 and 743-854. There were repertoire samples only from the period after the peak T cell response.

Points on this clone: Its antigen is currently unknown.

V was shortened by 7 bases and J by 8 bases, with 11 bases between the two germline ends. Germline V lookup: CDR1 MNHEY, CDR2 SVGAGI. The length of the CDR3 is 11 residues. Clones were read by immunoSEQ multiplex PCR, and TCRdb kept only the in-frame ones, dropping some. The data hold 150,000 to 200,000 clones, with 85% to 95% observed a single time. The receptor's source is an adult in good health. The rearrangement joins TRBV6-5 to TRBJ1-2; D is possibly TRBD1 (6 bases). The input for sequencing was peripheral blood, taken on day 0 of AZD1222 vaccination. CDR3 sequence: CASMGALGYTF. In DNA, the CDR3 is TGTGCCAGCATGGGGGCTTTAGGCTACACCTTC.